Below are 8 T cell receptor beta chains sequenced from a single sample in a study of vaccination and CD4 T cells after COVID-19 (dated by TCRdb to 2021 to 2024). The treatment or condition label corresponds to: roughly ten-day PBMC culture with coronavirus spike peptide pools or control peptides (ViraFEST assay). Receptor libraries were prepared by PCR. TCRdb lists the instrument as Illumina iSeq 100. DNA from cultured CD4+ T cells underwent TCR sequencing with the Oncomine TCR Beta short-read assay at the Johns Hopkins FTIC core. Starting from the raw public reads, TCRdb applied fastp trimming at Q25, assembled clones with MiXCR and retained in-frame beta chains. CDR3 protein duplicates are merged, each entry listing the most common genes and DNA. This sample gives under 7,500 distinct CDR3 sequences in total; over 60% of them show up just once. The top ten clonotypes cover roughly 36% of the sample.

Their target antigens are unknown. The specimen sequenced was CD4+ T cells from blood, cultured in vitro. The receptors come from a human donor who had recovered from COVID-19.

The V gene is TRBV7-2, the J gene TRBJ1-2; D is perhaps TRBD1 (5 bases). CDR1 and CDR2 (germline): SGHTA, FQGNSA. This CDR3 spans 15 amino acids. Trimming stripped 0 bases from V and 6 bases from J, with 14 bases between. The CDR3 DNA reads as TGTGCCAGCAGCTTAGCTCTCCGGGGCGGGGATGGCTACACCTTC. It specifies CASSLALRGGDGYTF.

This clonotype was seen once. The chain uses TRBV5-1 and TRBJ2-6; a possible D gene is TRBD1 (6 bases). The CDR3 runs to 16 residues. Germline CDR1 and CDR2: SGHRS and YFSETQ. Trimming left V 2 bases short and J 2 bases short, with 11 bases between. CDR3 residues: CASSFHNRAGANVLTF. In DNA, the CDR3 is TGCGCCAGCAGCTTTCATAACAGGGCTGGGGCCAACGTCCTGACTTTC.

This chain joins TRBV7-9 and TRBJ2-5, with D possibly being TRBD1 (5 bases). This CDR3 is built from 12 residues. V lost 5 bases and J lost 5, with 9 bases in between. Germline CDR1 SEHNR, CDR2 FQNEAQ (reference sequence). CDR3 sequence reads: CASSENRETQYF. In nucleotides, the CDR3 is TGTGCCAGCAGCGAGAACAGGGAGACCCAGTACTTC.

CDR3: CSARPSQGGQGWSRGYEQYF. The CDR3 DNA follows: TGCAGTGCTCGCCCCTCTCAAGGTGGACAGGGTTGGAGCAGGGGGTACGAGCAGTACTTC. V and J are TRBV20-1 and TRBJ2-7; 8 nucleotides agree with TRBD1. The CDR3 consists of 20 residues. V dropped 5 bases and J dropped 4; count of bases not matched to a gene: 28. CDR1 is DFQATT and CDR2 is SNEGSKA in the germline V gene (reference sequence).

This chain uses TRBV20-1 with TRBJ1-6; D call uncertain. The CDR3 is made up of 15 amino acids. CDR1 and CDR2 (germline): DFQATT, SNEGSKA (reference sequence). V shed 6 bases and J shed 7 bases, with 19 bases lying between them. CDR3 nucleotide sequence: TGCAGTGCCAGCGATCCCCAATCGAGAAATTCACCCCTCCACTTT. Its protein product is CSASDPQSRNSPLHF.

J is TRBJ1-2 and V is TRBV11-3, with a possible D match to TRBD1 (5 bases). With 4 bases removed from V and 3 bases from J, the gap between germline ends came to 21 bases. There are 17 residues in the CDR3. The germline V gene encodes CDR1 SGHNT and CDR2 YENEEA. CDR3 protein: CASSSDAGGGGHYGYTF. CDR3 coding DNA: TGTGCCAGCAGCTCCGACGCGGGCGGGGGGGGACACTATGGCTACACCTTC.

There are a few counts of this clonotype. V and J are TRBV19 and TRBJ1-2; no clear D gene. The CDR3 runs 14 residues. CDR1 and CDR2 (germline): LNHDA, SQIVND (reference sequence). V lost 6 bases and J lost 5, with 16 bases in between. For the CDR3, the DNA is TGTGCCAGTAGCCAACAAGTTCCCCCGTATGGCTACACCTTC. Its protein is CASSQQVPPYGYTF.

This chain joins TRBV6-5 and TRBJ2-7, with D tentatively TRBD2 (5 bases). Trimming cost V 0 bases and J 4 bases, with 10 bases left between them. The germline V gene has CDR1 MNHEY and CDR2 SVGAGI. The CDR3 consists of 14 residues. The CDR3, as DNA: TGTGCCAGCAGTTACTCGATCCGGAGGTACGAGCAGTACTTC. Its protein is CASSYSIRRYEQYF.